The present TCR beta chain was sequenced within a study of T cell responses to AZD1222 COVID-19 vaccine. Findings and caveats of the study: Researchers took repertoire samples only after the peak T cell response had come.

The CDR3 totals 15 residues. Per the germline V gene, CDR1 is MNHEY and CDR2 is SMNVEV (reference sequence). The V end lost 7 bases, the J end lost 0 bases, and 15 bases lay between the germline ends. Researchers grouped second doses given at about 4 or about 12 weeks into one pool. Notes on this clone: Its target is unknown.

The data were produced by immunoSEQ multiplex PCR, yet TCRdb's version contains in-frame clones alone and is incomplete. The sample has roughly 80,000 clones; around 93% are singletons. The source of this sequence is an adult who received the AZD1222 COVID-19 vaccine. The source was peripheral blood, collected 28 days after the second AZD1222 dose. The rearrangement joins TRBV27 to TRBJ1-2; a weak D match, TRBD1 (5 bases). CDR3 sequence: CASKRQGGSNYGYTF. Written as DNA, the CDR3 is TGTGCCAGCAAGCGTCAGGGCGGTTCTAACTATGGCTACACCTTC.